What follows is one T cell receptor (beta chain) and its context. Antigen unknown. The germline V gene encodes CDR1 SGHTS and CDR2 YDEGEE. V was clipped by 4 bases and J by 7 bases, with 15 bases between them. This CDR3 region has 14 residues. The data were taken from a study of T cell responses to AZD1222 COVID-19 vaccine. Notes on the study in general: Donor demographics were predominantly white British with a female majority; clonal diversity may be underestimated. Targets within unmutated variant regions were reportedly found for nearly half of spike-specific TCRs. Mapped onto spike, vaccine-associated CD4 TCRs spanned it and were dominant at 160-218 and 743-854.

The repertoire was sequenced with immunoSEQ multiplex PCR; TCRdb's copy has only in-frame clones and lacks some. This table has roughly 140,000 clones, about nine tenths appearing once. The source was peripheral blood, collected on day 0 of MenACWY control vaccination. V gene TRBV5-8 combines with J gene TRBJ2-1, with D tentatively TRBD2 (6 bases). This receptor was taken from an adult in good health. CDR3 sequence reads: CASSGTGVGNEQFF. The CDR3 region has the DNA TGTGCCAGCAGCGGGACTGGGGTTGGGAATGAGCAGTTCTTC.